The source of this T cell receptor (beta chain) is a study of tumor and adjacent non-tumor tissue in lung cancer. Study background: Patients comprised 12 adenocarcinoma, a couple of squamous cell carcinoma and 1 small cell lung cancer.

CDR1 is LNHNV, CDR2 YYDKDF, per germline (reference sequence). The CDR3 is 14 residues long. RNA was extracted from bulk tissue without any cell sorting. This clonotype was counted a single time. The antigen is undetermined. A much larger clone lies a single base off, so this may be a read error. General study results and limits: Significantly higher TCR diversity was found in tumor than normal lung.

TCRbeta libraries were built with three rounds of nested PCR, modified from ARM-PCR. TCRdb itself ran the multiplex PCR reads through MiXCR, one entry per CDR3 protein. The data show more than 70,000 distinct CDR3 sequences, around 57% seen once. The rearrangement uses TRBV15 and TRBJ2-6, with D unresolved. Sequencing was done on a sample of lung tumor tissue. This clonotype was sampled from a man between 65 and 85 years old with non-small cell lung cancer. This CDR3 reads CATGRTSVANVLTF. The CDR3 coding sequence is TGTGCCACCGGAAGGACCTCTGTGGCCAACGTCCTGACTTTC. The full variable domain, completed using reference TRBV15 and TRBJ2-6, is DAMVIQNPRYQVTQFGKPVTLSCSQTLNHNVMYWYQQKSSQAPKLLFHYYDKDFNNEADTPDNFQSRRPNTSFCFLDIRSPGLGDTAMYLCATGRTSVANVLTFGAGSRLTVL.